Sequencing of this T cell receptor beta chain was carried out in a study of T cells in Graves' hyperthyroidism and ophthalmopathy. The overall study: Prior to any treatment, at the point of initial diagnosis, peripheral blood was collected.

This clonotype has at least ten counts. V gave up 5 bases and J gave up 1 base, with 10 bases separating them. Germline CDR1 reads MDHEN; CDR2 reads SYDVKM. This CDR3 spans 14 amino acids. RNA transcripts served as the template for amplifying TCR beta CDR3 regions. First-round RT-PCR of the TCR CDR3 relied on the HTBI primer set. TCRdb fed the multiplex PCR reads into MiXCR, producing one record per CDR3 protein. The data contain hundreds of thousands of distinct CDR3 sequences, roughly 15% of them singletons. The sample consisted of blood. The sequence derives from a woman younger than 35 with Graves' hyperthyroidism. The V gene is TRBV28, the J gene TRBJ2-3; D unresolved. The CDR3 sequence: CASSPEDRTDTQYF. CDR3 nucleotides: TGTGCCAGCAGTCCCGAGGACCGCACAGATACGCAGTATTTT.